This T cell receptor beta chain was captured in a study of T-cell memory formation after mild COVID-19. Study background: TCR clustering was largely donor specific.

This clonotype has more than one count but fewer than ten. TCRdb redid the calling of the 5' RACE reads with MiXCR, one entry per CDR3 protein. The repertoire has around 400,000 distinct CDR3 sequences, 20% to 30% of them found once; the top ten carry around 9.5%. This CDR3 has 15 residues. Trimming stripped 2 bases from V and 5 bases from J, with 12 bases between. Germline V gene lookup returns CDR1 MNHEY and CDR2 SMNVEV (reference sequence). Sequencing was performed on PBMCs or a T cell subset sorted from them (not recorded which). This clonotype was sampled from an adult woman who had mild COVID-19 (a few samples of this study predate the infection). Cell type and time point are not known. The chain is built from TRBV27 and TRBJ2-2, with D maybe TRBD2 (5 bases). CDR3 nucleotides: TGTGCCAGCAGTTTAGAGGGAGTAGGGACCGGGGAGCTGTTTTTT. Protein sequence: CASSLEGVGTGELFF.